This TCR beta chain was profiled in a study of T-cell reconstitution after alpha-beta-depleted transplantation in children (dated by TCRdb to the mid-2010s). In terms of the full investigation: Using TCR repertoire profiling, the study quantitatively followed how T-cell immune reconstitution unfolded in children after TCRalphabeta/CD19-depleted allogeneic hematopoietic cell transplantation.

The sample's treatment or condition, from its label and the paper: allogeneic hematopoietic cell transplantation with graft depleted of TCRalphabeta T cells and CD19 B cells. The children who served as transplant recipients had been given grafts of TCRalphabeta/CD19-depleted allogeneic hematopoietic cells. To prepare the library, PCR was applied. Data came from an Illumina HiSeq 2500. To normalize quantification of the TCRbeta repertoire, the TCR libraries were built with molecular barcoding that relied on unique molecular identifiers. TCRdb reran the public reads through fastp at Q25 and MiXCR, keeping productive beta chains. CDR3 protein duplicates are merged, each entry listing the most common genes and DNA. The sample yields more than 200,000 distinct CDR3 sequences; more than 20% were counted once. The ten largest clonotypes hold about 2.5% of the sample. The investigation overall reported the following: About two months after transplant, the apparently early recovery of alphabetaT-cell counts reportedly depended on just several hundred clones that had expanded rapidly and came from non-depleted graft cells. Over subsequent months, a decline in hyperexpanded clone frequencies was noted, and after one year, T-cell counts and TCRbeta diversity were mostly ascribed to newly produced T cells. In some patients, high TCRbeta diversity at day 60 was attributed to recipient T cells and intrathymic progenitors that had survived conditioning.

From a lookup of the germline V gene (reference sequence), CDR1 and CDR2 are DFQATT and SNEGSKA. From the cysteine up to the phenylalanine, the CDR3 has a length of 15 residues. The kept DNA is CDR3 alone, 45 bases in frame from the first base. Trimming removed 6 bases from V and 6 bases from J, leaving 21 bases between the germline ends. The table lists this clonotype with a few counts. There is no known antigen for this receptor. The input lacks base qualities; no much larger clone sits a single base away. This receptor was identified in a girl aged 2 to 9 with Fanconi anemia, due to receive a stem cell transplant. The V and J segments used are TRBV20-1 and TRBJ1-5; TRBD1 might be the D gene, on 5 matching bases. The sample here was PBMCs, taken before TCRalphabeta/CD19-depleted stem cell transplant. The CDR3 region reads CSADTDRSAGQPQHF. DNA sequence: TGCAGTGCAGACACCGACAGATCGGCGGGTCAGCCCCAGCATTTT.